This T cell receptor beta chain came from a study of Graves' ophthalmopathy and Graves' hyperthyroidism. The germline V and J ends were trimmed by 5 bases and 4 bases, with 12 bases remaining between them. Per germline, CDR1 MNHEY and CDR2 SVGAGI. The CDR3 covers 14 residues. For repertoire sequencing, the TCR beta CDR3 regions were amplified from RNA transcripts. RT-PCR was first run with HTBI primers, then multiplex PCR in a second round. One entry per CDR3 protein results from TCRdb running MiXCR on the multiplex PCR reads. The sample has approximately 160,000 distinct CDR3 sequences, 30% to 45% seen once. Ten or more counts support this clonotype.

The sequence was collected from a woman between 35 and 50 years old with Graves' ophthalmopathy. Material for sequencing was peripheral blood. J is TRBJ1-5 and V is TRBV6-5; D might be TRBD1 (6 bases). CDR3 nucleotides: TGTGCCAGCAGTCTAATCCAGGGGAATCAGCCCCAGCATTTT. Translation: CASSLIQGNQPQHF.